This T cell receptor beta chain was identified during a study of CD8+CD57+ T cells in acquired aplastic anemia. Study at large: Sorted CD4+ and CD8+ cells yielded DNA averaging around 3.2 ug.

Comments on this clonotype: Its antigen is as yet unknown.

V trimming: 5 bases; J trimming: 4 bases; junction bases outside the gene matches: 12. This CDR3 comprises 16 residues. Looked up from germline, CDR1 is SGHTA and CDR2 is FQGTGA. Profiling that covered TCR beta VDJ and CDR3 relied on genomic DNA as its template. TCRdb recomputed calls from the reads with MiXCR, one row per CDR3 protein. Counted here are 250,000 to 350,000 distinct CDR3 sequences, roughly 61% occurring once; the ten biggest clones make up around 1.3%. General study points: Statistical testing detected no significant gap in CD8+ Simpson's diversity between patients and controls.

Sequenced patients had shown CD8+CD57+ cell expansion by flow cytometry. Acquired aplastic anemia of severe grade affected all patients. This TCR was sampled from a human donor with aplastic anemia. V is TRBV7-3 and J is TRBJ2-5, with 8 bases identical to TRBD2. Sequences were obtained from sorted CD4+, CD8+, or CD8+CD57+ T cells (not recorded which) from PBMCs. In DNA, the CDR3 is TGTGCCAGCAGCCCACAAGCGGGAGTTTTTGGAGAGACCCAGTACTTC. Amino acids: CASSPQAGVFGETQYF.